Presented here are 30 T cell receptor beta chains from one specimen sequenced in a study of low-dose radiotherapy and immunotherapy resistance in tumors. First-strand cDNA used TRAV- and TRBV-specific primers, covering alpha and beta chains. A roughly 20-cycle PCR with a constant-region primer and V-primer adapter amplified TCRs. TCRdb passed the reads through MiXCR, listing each CDR3 protein once. This table holds roughly 19,000 distinct CDR3 sequences, approximately 74% found once. Source of these receptors: a human donor with advanced metastatic prostate, ovarian, gallbladder or colorectal cancer (not recorded which). This table probably holds off-target reads from a library built for another chain.

This clonotype was counted between two and nine times. The chain recombines TRBV4-3 with TRBJ2-5; 9 bases agree with TRBD1. J was trimmed by 2 bases and V by 0 bases; bases with no gene match: 13. Germline loops: CDR1 LGHNA, CDR2 YSLEER. CDR3 size: 19 residues. The CDR3 spells CASSQERGTGSPSQETQYF. CDR3 DNA sequence: TGCGCCAGCAGCCAAGAGAGGGGGACAGGGTCACCGTCTCAAGAGACCCAGTACTTC.

This chain uses TRBV10-3 with TRBJ2-1; 11 bases agree with TRBD2. The germline V gene has CDR1 ENHRY and CDR2 SYGVKD. V trimming: 4 bases; J trimming: 4 bases; junction bases outside the gene matches: 6. The CDR3 contains 16 residues. The DNA for the CDR3 is TGTGCCATCAGTGCGAGTGGGACTAGCGGATACAATGAGCAGTTCTTC. It translates to CAISASGTSGYNEQFF.

This clonotype was picked up one time. The chain has TRBV20-1 and TRBJ1-6; 7 bases line up with TRBD1. CDR3 length equals 15 residues. The germline V gene encodes CDR1 DFQATT and CDR2 SNEGSKA (reference sequence). V lost 1 base, J lost 10 bases, and 10 bases stayed unmatched. The CDR3 loop is CSARGTGPSLSPLHF. DNA of the CDR3: TGCAGTGCTAGAGGGACAGGCCCAAGCCTGTCACCCCTCCACTTT.

The gene calls are TRBV28 and TRBJ2-7, with 8 positions matching TRBD2. CDR1 MDHEN and CDR2 SYDVKM come from the germline V gene. The junction had 5 bases not matched to a gene; V was cut back by 7 bases and J by 0 bases. The CDR3 contains 14 residues. The CDR3 bases are TGTGCCAGCACGAGCGGGGGTTCCTCCTACGAGCAGTACTTC. The encoded protein is CASTSGGSSYEQYF.

This clonotype was detected only a few times. V usage is TRBV6-2 or TRBV6-3 and J usage is TRBJ2-7; 8 nucleotides align to TRBD2. Germline trimming cut 6 bases from V and 4 bases from J; bases unmatched to any gene: 11. The CDR3 extends over 15 amino acids. Looked up from germline, CDR1 is MNHEY and CDR2 is SVGEGT. CDR3 sequence (DNA): TGTGCCAGCAGACCCTCAGGGCGGGAGGCTTACGAGCAGTACTTC. It codes for CASRPSGREAYEQYF.

The V call is TRBV5-5, the J call TRBJ2-7; D call uncertain. V was clipped by 4 bases and J by 8 bases, with 10 bases between them. Germline V gene lookup returns CDR1 SGHKS and CDR2 YYEKEE (reference sequence). CDR3 length equals 11 residues. The CDR3 DNA sequence: TGTGCCAGCAGCCCAGACGTCAAGCAGTACTTC. It yields the protein CASSPDVKQYF.

This clonotype was detected only once. This rearrangement joins TRBV7-2 to TRBJ2-3; 11 nucleotides align to TRBD1. CDR3 length equals 16 residues. The V gene end was trimmed by 2 bases and the J gene end by 5 bases; junction bases not matched to a gene: 6. Germline V gene sequence: CDR1 SGHTA, CDR2 FQGNSA. CDR3: CASSLFGQGAGDTQYF. The DNA for the CDR3 is TGTGCCAGCAGCTTATTTGGACAGGGGGCCGGAGATACGCAGTATTTT.

The rearrangement uses TRBV19 and TRBJ2-5, with TRBD2 matching over 13 bases. The J segment lost 3 bases and the V segment lost 6 bases, leaving 7 bases of the junction unmatched. From germline, CDR1 is LNHDA and CDR2 SQIVND (reference sequence). The CDR3 runs to 16 residues. The CDR3 reads CASRAAGLAGKETQYF. Written as DNA, the CDR3 is TGTGCCAGTAGGGCGGCGGGACTAGCGGGAAAAGAGACCCAGTACTTC.

This clonotype has a handful of counts. The chain combines TRBV6-2 or TRBV6-3 with TRBJ1-2; TRBD1 is a possible D gene (5 bases). The CDR3 runs to 13 residues. Germline V gene sequence: CDR1 MNHEY, CDR2 SVGEGT. The germline V and J ends were trimmed by 5 bases and 3 bases, with 10 bases remaining between them. CDR3 residues: CASSPRQYYGYTF. The DNA of the CDR3 is TGTGCCAGCAGTCCGCGACAGTACTATGGCTACACCTTC.

This clonotype turned up a few times. The rearrangement joins TRBV7-2 to TRBJ2-2; weak D call: TRBD2 (6 bases). This CDR3 spans 15 amino acids. Looked up from germline, CDR1 is SGHTA and CDR2 is FQGNSA. V was cut by 4 bases and J by 4 bases, with 13 bases left in between. For the CDR3, the DNA is TGTGCCAGCAGCTCCGGGACTCAGGGCACCGGGGAGCTGTTTTTT. It codes for CASSSGTQGTGELFF.

This clonotype was counted once. The V gene is TRBV4-3, the J gene TRBJ1-2; TRBD1 is a possible D gene (5 bases). The CDR3 consists of 15 residues. V was clipped by 3 bases and J by 5 bases, with 16 bases between them. CDR1 is LGHNA, CDR2 YSLEER, per germline. The CDR3 here is CASSQSREAGYGYTF. The CDR3 DNA reads as TGCGCCAGCAGCCAGTCCAGGGAGGCGGGGTATGGCTACACCTTC.

The chain is built from TRBV12-3 or TRBV12-4 and TRBJ2-3; TRBD2 is a possible D gene (6 bases). V lost 0 bases to trimming and J lost 6 bases, with 13 bases between them. The CDR3 has 15 amino acids. Written as DNA, the CDR3 is TGTGCCAGCAGTTTAGCCCGACGGGGGAGGGATACGCAGTATTTT. As protein: CASSLARRGRDTQYF.

V is TRBV3-1 and J is TRBJ2-1; the D gene could be TRBD1 or TRBD2 (6 bases each). CDR1 is LGHDT, CDR2 YNNKEL, per germline (reference sequence). Trimming took off 4 bases at V and 0 bases at J, with 19 bases between the two ends. CDR3 size: 18 residues. The DNA for the CDR3 is TGTGCCAGCAGCCCGGGACTGGCAATAGGGGGCTCCTACAATGAGCAGTTCTTC. It is translated as CASSPGLAIGGSYNEQFF.

This chain joins TRBV29-1 and TRBJ2-1; D is undetermined. Germline V CDR1 and CDR2: SQVTM, ANQGSEA. Deletions cut 2 bases from V and 10 bases from J, with 12 bases between. The CDR3 has 12 residues. The DNA of the CDR3 is TGCAGCGTTGAAAGTGCGGCCAGGGAGCAGTTCTTC. It yields the protein CSVESAAREQFF.

The CDR3 DNA reads TGCAGCGTGTCAGGGGGCGTATATCAGCCCCAGCATTTT. It encodes CSVSGGVYQPQHF. This rearrangement joins TRBV29-1 to TRBJ1-5; 8 bases are shared with TRBD1. The CDR3 has 13 residues. V lost 6 bases and J lost 5; bases outside the gene matches: 6. Germline V gene data show CDR1 as SQVTM and CDR2 as ANQGSEA.

V and J are TRBV11-1 and TRBJ2-1; TRBD2 agrees at 8 bases. CDR3 length: 16 residues. Per germline, CDR1 SGHAT and CDR2 FQDESV (reference sequence). V was pared by 4 bases and J by 5 bases, with 10 bases of the junction left unmatched. CDR3 sequence (DNA): TGTGCCAGCAGCTCGGTAGCGGGAAATGGCGACAATGAGCAGTTCTTC. Encoded protein: CASSSVAGNGDNEQFF.

The V gene is TRBV29-1, the J gene TRBJ1-5, with D uncertain. The CDR3 length is 14 residues. V shed 6 bases and J shed 0 bases, with 12 bases lying between them. Germline CDR1 and CDR2: SQVTM and ANQGSEA. DNA for the CDR3: TGCAGCGTCGGCGACACCAATAGCAATCAGCCCCAGCATTTT. It encodes CSVGDTNSNQPQHF.

V is TRBV14 and J is TRBJ1-2; D might be TRBD1 (5 bases). CDR3 length: 14 amino acids. The germline V gene has CDR1 SGHDN and CDR2 FVKESK. V dropped 1 base and J dropped 7 bases, with 13 bases sitting between them. The CDR3 protein is CASSQVRGLAGYTF. The CDR3 DNA follows: TGTGCCAGCAGCCAAGTACGGGGGTTGGCTGGCTACACCTTC.

J is TRBJ1-1 and V is TRBV24-1; D unclear. V shed 4 bases and J shed 7 bases, with 12 bases lying between them. The CDR3 is 13 amino acids. Germline CDR1 is KGHDR and CDR2 is SFDVKD. The CDR3, as DNA: TGTGCCACCAGTGACCCCGGACGGTTTGAAGCTTTCTTT. This translates into CATSDPGRFEAFF.

The chain has TRBV4-1 and TRBJ2-1, with D perhaps TRBD2 (5 bases). V was trimmed by 4 bases and J by 14 bases, leaving 15 bases between them. Germline CDR1 and CDR2: MGHRA and YSYEKL. The CDR3 has 12 residues. This CDR3 reads CASSRGEGSEFF. In DNA, the CDR3 is TGCGCCAGCAGCCGCGGAGAGGGTTCTGAGTTCTTC.

The rearrangement joins TRBV20-1 to TRBJ2-1, with D possibly TRBD1 on 6 matching bases. Germline V gives CDR1 DFQATT, CDR2 SNEGSKA (reference sequence). The CDR3 sequence is 17 residues long. Trimming took off 1 base at V and 4 bases at J, with 20 bases between the two ends. The CDR3, as DNA: TGCAGTGCTAGAGTCTTTCTAGGACAGAGAATATACAATGAGCAGTTCTTC. As protein: CSARVFLGQRIYNEQFF.

The chain couples TRBV11-2 to TRBJ2-3, with D possibly being TRBD1 or TRBD2 (6 bases each). CDR1 and CDR2 from the germline V gene are SGHAT and FQNNGV. V shed 5 bases and J shed 6 bases, with 15 bases lying between them. This CDR3 has 14 residues. CDR3 nucleotide sequence: TGTGCCAGCAGCGCGCGGACGGGGGCCGATACGCAGTATTTT. Amino acid sequence: CASSARTGADTQYF.

J is TRBJ2-3 and V is TRBV7-9; TRBD2 aligns across 7 bases. The germline CDR1 and CDR2 sequences are SEHNR and FQNEAQ (reference sequence). The CDR3 runs 14 residues. Trimming took 6 bases from V and 6 from J; bases not matched to a gene: 9. This chain's CDR3 is CASSRGGRGDTQYF. The CDR3 DNA sequence: TGTGCCAGCAGTCGGGGAGGGCGGGGGGATACGCAGTATTTT.

This rearrangement joins TRBV6-2 or TRBV6-3 to TRBJ2-1; unclear D gene. The CDR3 loop spans 14 amino acids. Germline loops: CDR1 MNHEY, CDR2 SVGEGT. Between the trimmed V and J ends, which lost 8 bases and 9 bases, there was a span of 20 bases. CDR3 DNA sequence: TGTGCCAGCTTGGTAAGGCAGCCGGGCGGTGAGCAGTTCTTC. Amino acid sequence: CASLVRQPGGEQFF.

CDR3 residues: CASSEGLGDTNQPQHF. The CDR3 bases are TGTGCCAGCAGTGAAGGGCTTGGGGACACCAATCAGCCCCAGCATTTT. The chain couples TRBV6-1 to TRBJ1-5, with a weak D call TRBD1 (6 bases). Germline V lookup: CDR1 MNHNS, CDR2 SASEGT. This CDR3 comprises 16 residues. Between the trimmed V and J ends, which lost 1 base and 3 bases, there was a span of 13 bases.

This chain links TRBV4-3 with TRBJ1-2; D may be TRBD1 (5 bases). CDR1 is LGHNA, CDR2 YSLEER, per germline. This CDR3 spans 18 amino acids. Trimming left V 0 bases short and J 4 bases short, with 21 bases between. The CDR3 bases are TGCGCCAGCAGCCAAGATCTTAGTCTGGGGCGCCTCGCCTATGGCTACACCTTC. Translating gives CASSQDLSLGRLAYGYTF.

This clonotype occurred a few times. This chain uses TRBV5-1 with TRBJ1-5, with D possibly being TRBD1 (6 bases). Germline V gene lookup returns CDR1 SGHRS and CDR2 YFSETQ. V lost 0 bases, J lost 2 bases, and 9 bases lay in between. The CDR3 is made up of 15 amino acids. The CDR3 DNA is TGCGCCAGCAGCTTGGCGGGGGCGGGCAATCAGCCCCAGCATTTT. It yields the protein CASSLAGAGNQPQHF.

The V and J genes are TRBV5-1 and TRBJ1-1; 9 nucleotides match TRBD1. The V segment lost 3 bases and the J segment 5 bases; nucleotides outside the gene matches: 8. This CDR3 spans 15 amino acids. Germline values: CDR1 SGHRS, CDR2 YFSETQ. The CDR3 DNA follows: TGCGCCAGCAGCTCGAACAGGGGGCGGAGTACTGAAGCTTTCTTT. Protein: CASSSNRGRSTEAFF.

This chain connects TRBV6-5 to TRBJ2-5; 7 bases are shared with TRBD2. The trim removed 8 bases at V and 2 bases at J, leaving 8 bases unmatched. The CDR3 covers 14 residues. The V gene's germline CDR1 is MNHEY and CDR2 SVGAGI. The CDR3 spells CASPNGGKQETQYF. The CDR3 region has the DNA TGTGCCAGCCCGAACGGGGGGAAACAAGAGACCCAGTACTTC.

The rearrangement joins TRBV12-3 or TRBV12-4 to TRBJ2-7; D assignment may be TRBD1 or TRBD2 (5 bases each). Between the trimmed V and J ends, which lost 2 bases and 6 bases, there was a span of 11 bases. The CDR3 covers 13 residues. The CDR3 here is CASSLFEGPEQYF. The DNA for the CDR3 is TGTGCCAGCAGTTTATTTGAGGGGCCCGAGCAGTACTTC.